The entry below gives a single T cell receptor beta chain sequence along with its context. The clone's antigen remains unknown. No base quality values were provided; no much bigger clone lies one nucleotide off. This sample stems from a study of blood T cell repertoires in COVID-19 (dated by TCRdb to the early 2020s). Regarding the complete study: Collaborator samples came from the United States, Italy and Spain and covered acute and convalescent phases of COVID-19. Sample metadata almost always included a de-identified subject ID, COVID-19 status, age in years and sex. The material from the prospective study consisted of cDNA or gDNA derived from T cells, B-cell-depleted T cells, or PBMCs. A freely available public database, intended as a resource for researchers studying the immune response to SARS-CoV-2, is where the repertoires were released. Where HLA class I and class II types were available, the types were taken from metadata supplied by the sample provider, not from assay-based typing. The samples were drawn from the first 160 participants of the ongoing ImmuneRACE study and from some 1,300 subjects provided by 6 global collaborators. The dataset comprised deeply sampled blood TCRbeta repertoires from subjects exposed to, actively infected with, or recovered from COVID-19. Overall study results and their limits: How much clinical and demographic metadata was included differed by source and by participant, and the metadata was provided uncurated.

The immunoSEQ Assay, a bias-controlled multiplex PCR, was used to amplify TCRbeta CDR3 regions from genomic DNA. For the original study's pipeline: The number of nucleated cells in each sample was estimated from the amplification of reference gene primers within the assay. To quantify the absolute abundance of each unique TCRbeta CDR3 rearrangement, sequence reads were collapsed and filtered. Productive Simpson clonality was computed per sample as the square root of Simpson's diversity index over productive rearrangements. Drawn from immuneACCESS, this table holds only the in-frame rearrangements with V and J called that TCRdb kept. Clones are partly lost; checked studies trace under half to an unresolved V gene and leave the rest unexplained. The V and J calls and the clone size are those of that table, but D and trimming were determined from the DNA. The sample data list about 40,000 clones, and about 88% of these were observed just once. The ten largest make up approximately 2.6% of the sample.

Each collaborating institution followed its own protocols to collect whole blood in K2EDTA tubes. For TCRbeta analysis, collaborators shipped samples as frozen whole blood, isolated PBMCs, or DNA extracted from either of those sample types. Taken from cysteine to phenylalanine, the CDR3 has 15 residues. Left in the record is the CDR3 DNA by itself, 45 bases read in frame from the first base. CDR1 and CDR2 were assigned from the germline V gene (reference sequence) as SEHNR and FQNEAQ. Trimming leaves V shorter by 2 bases and J shorter by 0 bases, with the junction holding 1 base beyond the gene matches.

This receptor was obtained from a human donor in a cohort sampled during active COVID-19. The chain employs TRBV7-9 and TRBJ2-3, with 8 middle bases fitting TRBD2. The sequenced material came from peripheral blood. The DNA sequence is TGTGCCAGCAGCTTATCTAGCGGGAGCACAGATACGCAGTATTTT. Protein translation: CASSLSSGSTDTQYF.